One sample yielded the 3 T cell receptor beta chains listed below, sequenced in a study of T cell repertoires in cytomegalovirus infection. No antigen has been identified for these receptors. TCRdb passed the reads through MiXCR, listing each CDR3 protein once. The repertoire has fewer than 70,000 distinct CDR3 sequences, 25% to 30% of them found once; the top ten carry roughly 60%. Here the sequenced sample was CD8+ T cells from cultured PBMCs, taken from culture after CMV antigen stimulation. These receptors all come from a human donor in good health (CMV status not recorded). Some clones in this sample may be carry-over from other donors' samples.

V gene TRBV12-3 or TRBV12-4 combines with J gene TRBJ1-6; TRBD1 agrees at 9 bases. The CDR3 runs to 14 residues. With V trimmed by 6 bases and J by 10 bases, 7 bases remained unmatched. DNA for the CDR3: TGTGCCAGCAGCCTAAGGGGGACAGGGTCACCCCTCCACTTT. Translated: CASSLRGTGSPLHF.

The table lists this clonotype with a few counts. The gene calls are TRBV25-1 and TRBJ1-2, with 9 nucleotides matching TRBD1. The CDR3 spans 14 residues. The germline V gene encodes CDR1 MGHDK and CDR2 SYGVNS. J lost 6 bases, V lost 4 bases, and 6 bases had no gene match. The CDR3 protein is CASSATTGGHGYTF. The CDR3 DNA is TGTGCCAGCAGTGCCACAACAGGGGGCCATGGCTACACCTTC.

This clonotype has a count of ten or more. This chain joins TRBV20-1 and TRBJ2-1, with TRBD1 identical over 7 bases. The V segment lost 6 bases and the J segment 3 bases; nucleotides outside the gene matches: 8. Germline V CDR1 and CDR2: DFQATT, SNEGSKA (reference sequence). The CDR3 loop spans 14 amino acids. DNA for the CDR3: TGCAGTGCCCACAGGGGCAGGGACTACAATGAGCAGTTCTTC. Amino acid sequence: CSAHRGRDYNEQFF.